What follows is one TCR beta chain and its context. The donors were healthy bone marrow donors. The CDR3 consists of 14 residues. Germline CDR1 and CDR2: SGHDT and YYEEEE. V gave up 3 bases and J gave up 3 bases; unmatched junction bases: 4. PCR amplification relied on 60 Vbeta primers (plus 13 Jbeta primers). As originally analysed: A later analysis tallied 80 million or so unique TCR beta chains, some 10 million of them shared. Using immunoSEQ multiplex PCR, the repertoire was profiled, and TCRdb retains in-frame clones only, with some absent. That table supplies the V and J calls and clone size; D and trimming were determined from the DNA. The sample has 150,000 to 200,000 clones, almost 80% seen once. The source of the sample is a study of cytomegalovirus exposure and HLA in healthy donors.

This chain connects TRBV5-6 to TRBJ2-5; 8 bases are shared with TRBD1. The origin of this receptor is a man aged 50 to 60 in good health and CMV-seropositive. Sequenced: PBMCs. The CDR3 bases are TGTGCCAGCAGCTCCTACAGGGGGGAAGAGACCCAGTACTTC. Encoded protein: CASSSYRGEETQYF.